The present T cell receptor beta chain was sequenced within a study of OX40 agonist ivuxolimab in advanced cancers. About the study: Prior therapy, whether anti-PD-1, anti-PD-L1 or anti-CTLA-4, was allowed, and more than 35% had some. General study findings and limits: Clones of CD4+ and CD8+ blood T cells grew by week 6 at doses of 0.1 to 3.0 mg/kg.

Sequencing was performed with immunoSEQ multiplex PCR; in TCRdb, only in-frame clones are kept and a portion is missing. The sample has 80,000 or so clones; roughly nine tenths are singletons. This CDR3 region has 15 residues. CDR1 and CDR2 (germline): LGHNA, YNFKEQ. V lost 1 base and J lost 2, with 11 bases in between. For this clone: The antigen remains unidentified.

The TCR was taken from an adult with an advanced solid tumor such as melanoma, head and neck, liver or kidney cancer. This sequence joins TRBV4-2 and TRBJ1-2, with a possible D match to TRBD1 (5 bases). This specimen was CD4+ or CD8+ T cells sorted from blood, taken in a trial of the OX40 agonist ivuxolimab. CDR3 loop: CASSQGLRDNYGYTF. The CDR3 DNA reads as TGTGCCAGCAGCCAAGGGCTCAGGGACAACTATGGCTACACCTTC.